This T cell receptor (beta chain) derives from a study of CD8 T cells in ankylosing spondylitis. Findings and limits, study-wide: Ankylosing spondylitis blood appeared to carry a characteristic TCR beta motif of roughly eight highly homologous variants. As reported, disease-linked clones showed significant enrichment in matched ankylosing spondylitis synovial fluid.

This clonotype showed up just a few times. The antigen remains undetermined. The CDR3 has 16 residues. V lost 1 base and J lost 2; bases outside the gene matches: 6. Germline CDR1 is SQVTM and CDR2 is ANQGSEA. Quantitative 5'-RACE with molecular barcodes produced the TCR beta libraries. TCRdb redid the calling of the 5' RACE reads with MiXCR, one entry per CDR3 protein. The sample comprises some 130,000 distinct CDR3 sequences, over 15% of which are singletons, and around a third rests with the top ten. The source is a male donor with ankylosing spondylitis. This chain uses TRBV29-1 with TRBJ2-1, with 9 bases aligning to TRBD2. The sequenced material came from blood, either unsorted or a sorted T cell fraction (not recorded which). The CDR3 DNA is TGCAGCGTTGAAGGGCAGACTAGCGGAGCCTACAATGAGCAGTTCTTC. Amino acid sequence: CSVEGQTSGAYNEQFF.